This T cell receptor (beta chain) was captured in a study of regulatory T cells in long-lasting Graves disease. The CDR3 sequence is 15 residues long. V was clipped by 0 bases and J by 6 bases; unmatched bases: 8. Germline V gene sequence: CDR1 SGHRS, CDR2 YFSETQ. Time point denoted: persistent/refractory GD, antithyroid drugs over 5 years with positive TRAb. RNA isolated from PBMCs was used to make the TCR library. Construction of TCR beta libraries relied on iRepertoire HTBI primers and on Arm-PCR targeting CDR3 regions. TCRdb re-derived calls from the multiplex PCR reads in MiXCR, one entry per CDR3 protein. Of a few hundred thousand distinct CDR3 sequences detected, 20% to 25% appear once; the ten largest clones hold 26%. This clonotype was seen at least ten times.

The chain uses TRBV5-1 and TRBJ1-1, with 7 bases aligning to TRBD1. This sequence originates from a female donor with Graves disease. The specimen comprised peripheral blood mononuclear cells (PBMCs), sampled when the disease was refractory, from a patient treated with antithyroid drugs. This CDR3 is CASSLGGQEGAEAFF. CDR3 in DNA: TGCGCCAGCAGCTTGGGAGGACAGGAAGGGGCTGAAGCTTTCTTT.